The 4 T cell receptor beta chains below were found in one sample sequenced in a study of radiation and T cells in renal cell carcinoma. The time point: blood 4 weeks post-SBRT, at nephrectomy. Treatment here: 15 Gy SBRT to primary tumor, nephrectomy 4 weeks later. The repertoire was sequenced with immunoSEQ multiplex PCR; TCRdb's copy has only in-frame clones and lacks some. The table lists over 25,000 clones, 65% to 85% of them singletons, with roughly a third in the top ten. The material was blood, obtained from a patient whose treatment included radiotherapy and nephrectomy. The receptors here all came from a man aged 55-75 years with renal cell carcinoma.

DNA for the CDR3: TGTGCCAGTCGTAGCGGGTCTGTCGAGCAGTACTTC. This translates into CASRSGSVEQYF. The V call is TRBV19, the J call TRBJ2-7, with TRBD2 matching over 7 bases. V lost 8 bases to trimming and J lost 6 bases; unmatched junction nucleotides: 7. This CDR3 has 12 residues. The germline V gene has CDR1 LNHDA and CDR2 SQIVND (reference sequence).

This rearrangement joins TRBV29-1 to TRBJ1-1, with a possible D match to TRBD1 (6 bases). Trimming left V 5 bases short and J 4 bases short, with 11 bases between. Germline CDR1 SQVTM, CDR2 ANQGSEA. The CDR3 is made up of 12 amino acids. CDR3 loop: CSVLRGTTEAFF. In DNA, the CDR3 is TGCAGCGTTTTGAGGGGGACCACTGAAGCTTTCTTT.

V and J are TRBV4-3 and TRBJ2-7, with a weak D call TRBD2 (7 bases). V dropped 0 bases and J dropped 0 bases, with 12 bases sitting between them. Germline CDR1 reads LGHNA; CDR2 reads YSLEER. The CDR3 covers 16 residues. The CDR3 region is CASSQDGAGASYEQYF. The DNA for the CDR3 is TGCGCCAGCAGCCAAGATGGGGCGGGGGCCTCCTACGAGCAGTACTTC.

J is TRBJ1-1 and V is TRBV25-1; D not resolved. The V gene lost 6 bases and the J gene lost 6 bases, with 14 bases spanning the gap. Germline loops: CDR1 MGHDK, CDR2 SYGVNS. This CDR3 has 13 amino acids. The chain's CDR3 is CASRDPRRAEAFF. CDR3 coding DNA: TGTGCCAGCAGGGATCCCCGTCGGGCTGAAGCTTTCTTT.